These T cell receptor beta chains were read from a single sample in a study of blood T cell repertoires in COVID-19. Only in-frame clones appear in the TCRdb table, and some are missing; sequencing was by immunoSEQ multiplex PCR. The data contain approximately 290,000 clones, roughly nine tenths of them seen just once; the ten biggest clones take up around 10%. The source material was peripheral blood. The receptors stem from a woman aged 25-40 years with COVID-19, enrolled during active disease. Each CDR3 is given with its conserved first and last residue. D genes are given only for firm matches. A row's size may be missing; if present it is once, few, many or a size class.

D: TRBD2
size: -
J: TRBJ2-1
V: TRBV7-2
DNA: TGTGCCAGCAGCGCTGGACTAGCGGGCTACAATGAGCAGTTCTTC
CDR3: CASSAGLAGYNEQFF

D: -
size: -
J: TRBJ1-2
V: TRBV9
DNA: TGTGCCAGCACAGTGGGGCTCGGCGGAAACTATGGCTACACCTTC
CDR3: CASTVGLGGNYGYTF

D: -
size: -
J: TRBJ1-1
V: TRBV27
DNA: TGTGCCAGCAGTTTATACCGAGACAACGGTGAAGCTTTCTTT
CDR3: CASSLYRDNGEAFF

D: -
size: once
J: TRBJ2-3
V: TRBV5-8
DNA: TGTGCCAGCAGCTTGGTGGCAGGGGGCACAGATACGCAGTATTTT
CDR3: CASSLVAGGTDTQYF

D: -
size: -
J: TRBJ1-2
V: TRBV7-8
DNA: TGTGCCAGCAGCTTATACGGGGAGAGAAACTATGGCTACACCTTC
CDR3: CASSLYGERNYGYTF

D: -
size: -
J: TRBJ2-7
V: TRBV10-3
DNA: TGTGCCATCAGTGTAGCCGGGAGCTCCTACGAGCAGTACTTC
CDR3: CAISVAGSSYEQYF

D: -
size: -
J: TRBJ2-5
V: TRBV5-1
DNA: TGCGCCAGCAGCCCGGGGTTGCGGGGCCAAGAGACCCAGTACTTC
CDR3: CASSPGLRGQETQYF

D: TRBD2
size: -
J: TRBJ2-1
V: TRBV6-5
DNA: TGTGCCAGCAGTTACTCGGCGGGGGAGAAGTACAATGAGCAGTTCTTC
CDR3: CASSYSAGEKYNEQFF

D: TRBD1
size: -
J: TRBJ2-5
V: TRBV19
DNA: TGTGCCAGCGGGACAGGGGTCGAGACCCAGTACTTC
CDR3: CASGTGVETQYF

D: TRBD2
size: -
J: TRBJ2-3
V: TRBV19
DNA: TGTGCCAGTAGTATAACTAGCGGGGGGTTGGTAGATACGCAGTATTTT
CDR3: CASSITSGGLVDTQYF

D: -
size: -
J: TRBJ1-5
V: TRBV28
DNA: TGTGCCAGCACCCGCCTGTCGGGTCTCTATAGCAATCAGCCCCAGCATTTT
CDR3: CASTRLSGLYSNQPQHF

D: TRBD1
size: -
J: TRBJ2-1
V: TRBV9
DNA: TGTGCCAGCGCCAGGACCGGGACAGGGTTATACAATGAGCAGTTCTTC
CDR3: CASARTGTGLYNEQFF

D: -
size: -
J: TRBJ2-3
V: TRBV6-5
DNA: TGTGCCAGCAGTTATCGGACACCGAGCACAGATACGCAGTATTTT
CDR3: CASSYRTPSTDTQYF

D: -
size: -
J: TRBJ2-5
V: TRBV4-2
DNA: TGTGCCAGCAGCCTTGGACCAGGGGAGACCCAGTACTTC
CDR3: CASSLGPGETQYF

D: -
size: -
J: TRBJ1-6
V: TRBV3-1/TRBV3-2
DNA: TGTGCCAGCAGCCAATTCCGGTTGAATTCACCCCTCCACTTT
CDR3: CASSQFRLNSPLHF

D: TRBD1
size: -
J: TRBJ1-4
V: TRBV5-1
DNA: TGCGCCAGCAGCTGGACGGGAACTCAGGGGGCAAATGAAAAACTGTTTTTT
CDR3: CASSWTGTQGANEKLFF

D: -
size: -
J: TRBJ1-2
V: TRBV5-1
DNA: TGCGCCAGCAGTGGACAGAACTATGGCTACACCTTC
CDR3: CASSGQNYGYTF

D: -
size: -
J: TRBJ1-3
V: TRBV5-1
DNA: TGCGCCAGCGCCCCTCGGGGTAGGGCCTCTGGAAACACCATATATTTT
CDR3: CASAPRGRASGNTIYF

D: TRBD2
size: -
J: TRBJ2-1
V: TRBV2
DNA: TGTGCCAGCAGCCCGATATCTAGCGGGGGGGACAATGAGCAGTTCTTC
CDR3: CASSPISSGGDNEQFF

D: TRBD1
size: -
J: TRBJ1-6
V: TRBV6-4
DNA: TGTGCCAGCAGTGCACTCCCCCCAGGGGGCAATTCACCCCTCCACTTT
CDR3: CASSALPPGGNSPLHF

D: -
size: -
J: TRBJ2-2
V: TRBV5-4
DNA: TGTGCCAGCAGTGGCAGTAACACCGGGGAGCTGTTTTTT
CDR3: CASSGSNTGELFF

D: -
size: -
J: TRBJ2-2
V: TRBV19
DNA: TGTGCCAGTACCACCCAAGGGGCCTGGTCCGGGGAGCTGTTTTTT
CDR3: CASTTQGAWSGELFF

D: TRBD1
size: few
J: TRBJ1-1
V: TRBV4-1
DNA: TGCGCCAGCAGCTTTTCACAGGGGTCGAACACTGAAGCTTTCTTT
CDR3: CASSFSQGSNTEAFF